The clone carrying this T cell receptor (beta chain) has just a few counts. Amplified TCR beta CDR3 regions derived from RNA transcripts. Researchers ran a first-round RT-PCR on the TCR CDR3 using the HTBI primer set. TCRdb re-called the multiplex PCR reads with MiXCR, one entry per CDR3 protein. The sample has about 690,000 distinct CDR3 sequences, approximately 15% seen once. This specimen comes from a study of T cells in Graves' hyperthyroidism and ophthalmopathy. CDR1 and CDR2 (germline): MNHEY, SVGAGI. The V and J ends lost 2 bases and 0 bases, in that order; junction bases with no gene match: 2. This CDR3 region has 15 residues.

The clonotype comes from a man aged 45-65 years with Graves' hyperthyroidism. V usage is TRBV6-5 and J usage is TRBJ2-3, with 7 bases aligning to TRBD1. Sequencing was done on a sample of blood. CDR3 sequence reads: CASSYEGASTDTQYF. The CDR3 DNA is TGTGCCAGCAGTTACGAGGGGGCGAGCACAGATACGCAGTATTTT.